This T cell receptor beta chain was sequenced in a study of T-cell memory formation after mild COVID-19. The wider study: TCR clustering was largely donor specific.

This CDR3 has 15 amino acids. Trimming stripped 5 bases from V and 3 bases from J, with 16 bases between. Germline lookup yields CDR1 SGHAT and CDR2 FQNNGV. The study, taken as a whole, reports: Shrinking CD4+ clones were chiefly CM and EM; CD8+ ones were chiefly EMRA. Clones contracting over day 15 to 85 were CD4/CD8 balanced, with later expanders leaning CD4+.

Of note for this clonotype: Its cognate antigen is unknown.

5'RACE with constant-segment primers built TCRalpha and TCRbeta cDNA libraries with UMIs. TCRdb re-derived calls from the 5' RACE reads in MiXCR, one entry per CDR3 protein. Of around 420,000 distinct CDR3 sequences in the sample, around 24% are singletons; the top ten hold about 8.7%. This TCR was sampled from an adult woman who had mild COVID-19 (a few samples of this study predate the infection). Cell type and time point are not known. Input material: PBMCs or a T cell subset sorted from them (not recorded which). The V and J genes are TRBV11-2 and TRBJ1-1, with TRBD1 as a possible D gene (5 bases). For the CDR3, the DNA is TGTGCCAGCAGCCCCGCTCCTTTACAGGACACTGAAGCTTTCTTT. Its translation: CASSPAPLQDTEAFF.